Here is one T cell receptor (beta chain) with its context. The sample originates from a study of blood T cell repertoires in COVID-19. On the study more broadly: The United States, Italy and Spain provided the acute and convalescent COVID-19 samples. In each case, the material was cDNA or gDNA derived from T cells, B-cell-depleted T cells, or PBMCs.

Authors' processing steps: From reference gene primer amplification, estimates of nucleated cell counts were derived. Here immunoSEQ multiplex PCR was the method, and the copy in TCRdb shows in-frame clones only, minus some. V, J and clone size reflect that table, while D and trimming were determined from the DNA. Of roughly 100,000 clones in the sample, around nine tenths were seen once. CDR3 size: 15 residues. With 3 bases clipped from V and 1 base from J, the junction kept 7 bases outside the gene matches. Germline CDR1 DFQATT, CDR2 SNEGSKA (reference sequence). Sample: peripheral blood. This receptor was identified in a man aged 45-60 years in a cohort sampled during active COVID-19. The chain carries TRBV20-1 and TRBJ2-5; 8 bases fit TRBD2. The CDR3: CSASIDSGAQETQYF. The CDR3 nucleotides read TGCAGTGCTAGTATAGATAGCGGGGCCCAAGAGACCCAGTACTTC.